A single sample is the source of the 5 T cell receptor beta chains below, sequenced in a study of control samples from healthy donors and cancer patients. Some clones are missing from TCRdb's copy, which holds only in-frame ones; the method was immunoSEQ multiplex PCR. The sample gives some 78,000 clones, around nine tenths of which show up once; 7.5% to 9% is in the top ten. Sample: blood. The receptors were sampled from a woman in her sixties or seventies in good health.

The chain combines TRBV3-1 (or the pseudogene TRBV3-2) with TRBJ2-7, with D hard to call. There are 12 residues in the CDR3. Germline V lookup: CDR1 LGHDT, CDR2 YNNKEL (reference sequence). The ends were cut back, 1 base at V and 1 base at J, with 2 bases in the middle. CDR3 in DNA: TGTGCCAGCAGCCAAGTGTCCTACGAGCAGTACTTC. It translates to CASSQVSYEQYF.

The chain combines TRBV5-4 with TRBJ2-3; 7 nucleotides match TRBD2. Germline CDR1 SGHNT, CDR2 YYREEE (reference sequence). Germline trimming cut 6 bases from V and 4 bases from J; bases unmatched to any gene: 23. The CDR3 loop spans 19 amino acids. The CDR3, as DNA: TGTGCCAGCACCTCTGGGGGAGGGGAAGCGCGAGCGGGATCAGATACGCAGTATTTT. It translates to CASTSGGGEARAGSDTQYF.

This sequence joins TRBV10-3 and TRBJ1-4, with 10 bases aligning to TRBD1. The germline gives CDR1 ENHRY, CDR2 SYGVKD. This CDR3 spans 15 amino acids. Trimming at V came to 3 bases and at J to 5 bases, leaving 3 bases not matched to a gene. CDR3 sequence: CAISDRDRGNEKLFF. Written as DNA, the CDR3 is TGTGCCATCAGTGACCGGGACAGGGGAAATGAAAAACTGTTTTTT.

The chain links TRBV27 to TRBJ2-1, with D perhaps assigned TRBD1 or TRBD2 (5 bases each). CDR1 and CDR2 (germline): MNHEY, SMNVEV (reference sequence). The CDR3 has 13 amino acids. Trimming stripped 3 bases from V and 5 bases from J, with 8 bases between. CDR3 bases: TGTGCCAGCAGTTTCGGGACCAACAATGAGCAGTTCTTC. This codes for CASSFGTNNEQFF.

The chain recombines TRBV5-1 with TRBJ1-2; weak D call: TRBD1 (5 bases). The CDR3 extends over 15 amino acids. Germline V CDR1 and CDR2: SGHRS, YFSETQ. Trimming cost V 2 bases and J 8 bases, with 19 bases left between them. CDR3 sequence: CASSFAGAAGSGYTF. In nucleotides, the CDR3 is TGCGCCAGCAGCTTCGCCGGGGCTGCGGGTTCGGGCTACACCTTC.